This is a list of T cell receptor beta chains from one sample in a study of T cells after yellow fever vaccination. TCRdb ran MiXCR on the 5' RACE reads and lists one entry per CDR3 protein. The repertoire holds about 580,000 distinct CDR3 sequences, roughly 17% seen once, with around a sixth in the top ten. The sequences come from PBMCs, collected 4 to 5 days after the first yellow fever vaccination. The receptors here all came from a young man who received the YFV17D yellow fever vaccine. The CDR3 runs from the conserved cysteine through the conserved F or W. Fields, in order: CDR3 protein, J gene, V gene.

CDR3: CASSKGQGSEGEQYF; J: TRBJ2-7; V: TRBV18
CDR3: CASSQASGASYEQYF; J: TRBJ2-7; V: TRBV4-2
CDR3: CAISGGPGQSEETQYF; J: TRBJ2-5; V: TRBV10-3
CDR3: CASSLDAGPGTDTQYF; J: TRBJ2-3; V: TRBV5-1
CDR3: CASSLGGDTGEQFF; J: TRBJ2-1; V: TRBV7-3
CDR3: CASSFRPDKQETQYF; J: TRBJ2-5; V: TRBV27
CDR3: CASSLGTGNEQFF; J: TRBJ2-1; V: TRBV7-7
CDR3: CASSLGRPGPNTGELFF; J: TRBJ2-2; V: TRBV11-3
CDR3: CASGGGRGISEQYF; J: TRBJ2-7; V: TRBV6-1
CDR3: CASTGKGSNTGELFF; J: TRBJ2-2; V: TRBV12-3/TRBV12-4
CDR3: CSARTSGRGTGEQYF; J: TRBJ2-7; V: TRBV20-1
CDR3: CASSYGQAMPQHF; J: TRBJ1-5; V: TRBV6-5
CDR3: CASGLLLGMGHTEAFF; J: TRBJ1-1; V: TRBV7-9
CDR3: CASSMGQFNYGYTF; J: TRBJ1-2; V: TRBV5-1
CDR3: CASMRTASTDTQYF; J: TRBJ2-3; V: TRBV5-1
CDR3: CASSFKSSYEQYF; J: TRBJ2-7; V: TRBV7-9
CDR3: CASSLADRGRNF; J: TRBJ2-4; V: TRBV12-3/TRBV12-4
CDR3: CASSDSTQTSGGTDTQYF; J: TRBJ2-3; V: TRBV6-4
CDR3: CASTPSGSRSSYGYTF; J: TRBJ1-2; V: TRBV7-2
CDR3: CASSPGTGPGLAETQYF; J: TRBJ2-5; V: TRBV6-2/TRBV6-3
CDR3: CASSLYSPETQYF; J: TRBJ2-5; V: TRBV7-2
CDR3: CASSLGLAGGSAEQYF; J: TRBJ2-7; V: TRBV12-3/TRBV12-4
CDR3: CSARDRDTDTQYF; J: TRBJ2-3; V: TRBV20-1
CDR3: CASSYTRGTGVVGYRYNEQFF; J: TRBJ2-1; V: TRBV6-2/TRBV6-3
CDR3: CASSAGAGGVSYEQYF; J: TRBJ2-7; V: TRBV9
CDR3: CASSSVGRTYEQYF; J: TRBJ2-7; V: TRBV12-3/TRBV12-4
CDR3: CASSPFSVQGSGYTF; J: TRBJ1-2; V: TRBV11-2
CDR3: CSVKRAAGNTIYF; J: TRBJ1-3; V: TRBV29-1
CDR3: CATVWSWGQPTQETQYF; J: TRBJ2-5; V: TRBV15